The present T cell receptor beta chain was sequenced within a study of shared clonotypes between healthy human individuals. About the research overall: Three plates were used per donor for CD4 naive, three for CD4 memory, two for CD8 naive and one for CD8 memory.

CD45RO-negative, CCR7-positively selected cells formed the naive CD8 fraction, excluding terminally differentiated effector memory CD45RA+ cells. Caucasian adults living in Nashville, Tennessee, provided all samples. The CDR3 loop spans 13 amino acids. The ends were cut back, 4 bases at V and 6 bases at J, with 12 bases in the middle. CDR1 is SGHVS, CDR2 FNYEAQ, per germline. Measured with immunoSEQ multiplex PCR; TCRdb has only the in-frame clones, and not every one. The table has under 850,000 clones, about 92% seen once. The V call is TRBV7-6, the J call TRBJ1-1; weak D call: TRBD1 (5 bases). The source is a man aged 30 to 45 in good health. Sequenced input: naive CD8+ T cells sorted from blood. The CDR3 DNA reads TGTGCCAGCAGCTCCGGGACGTACCCTGAAGCTTTCTTT. It translates to CASSSGTYPEAFF.